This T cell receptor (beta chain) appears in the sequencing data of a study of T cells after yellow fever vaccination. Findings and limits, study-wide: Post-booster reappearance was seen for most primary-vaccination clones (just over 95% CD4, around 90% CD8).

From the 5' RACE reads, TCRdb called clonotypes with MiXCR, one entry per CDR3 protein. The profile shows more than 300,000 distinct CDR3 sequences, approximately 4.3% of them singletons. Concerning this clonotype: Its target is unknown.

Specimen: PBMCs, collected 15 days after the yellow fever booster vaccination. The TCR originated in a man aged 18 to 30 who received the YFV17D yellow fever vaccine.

This CDR3 reads CASSLERDSYEQYF. CDR3 bases: TGCGCCAGCAGCCTGGAGAGGGACTCCTACGAGCAGTACTTC. The V and J genes are TRBV5-1 and TRBJ2-7; TRBD2 might be the D (5 bases). This CDR3 region has 14 residues. Germline V gene lookup returns CDR1 SGHRS and CDR2 YFSETQ. V lost 4 bases to trimming and J lost 0 bases, with 11 bases between them.